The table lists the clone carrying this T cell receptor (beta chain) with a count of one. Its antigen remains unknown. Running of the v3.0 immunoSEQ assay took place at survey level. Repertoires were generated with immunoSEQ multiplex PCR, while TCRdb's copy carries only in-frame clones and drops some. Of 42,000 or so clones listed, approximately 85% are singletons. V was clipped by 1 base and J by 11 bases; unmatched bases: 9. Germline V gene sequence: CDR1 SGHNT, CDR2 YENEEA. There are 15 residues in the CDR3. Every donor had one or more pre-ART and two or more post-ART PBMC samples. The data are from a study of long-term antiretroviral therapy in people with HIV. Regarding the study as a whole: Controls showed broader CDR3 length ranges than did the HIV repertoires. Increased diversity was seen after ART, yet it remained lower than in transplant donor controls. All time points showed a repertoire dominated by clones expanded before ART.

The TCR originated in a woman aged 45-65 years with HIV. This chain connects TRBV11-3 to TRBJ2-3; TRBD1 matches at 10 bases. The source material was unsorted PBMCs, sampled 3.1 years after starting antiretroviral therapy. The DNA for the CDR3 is TGTGCCAGCAGCTTAGGAGGGACAGGGGCCGCGCTGCAGTATTTT. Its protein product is CASSLGGTGAALQYF.